This TCR beta chain was obtained from a study of T-cell reconstitution after alpha-beta-depleted transplantation in children. Preparation of the TCRbeta library was carried out with unique molecular identifiers. In TCRdb, the PCR reads were re-called with MiXCR into one record per CDR3 protein. The sample consists of 640,000 or so distinct CDR3 sequences, 15% to 20% of them appearing once. With 2 bases removed from V and 1 base from J, the gap between germline ends came to 8 bases. The CDR3 loop spans 15 amino acids. The germline gives CDR1 MGHRA, CDR2 YSYEKL. The chain employs TRBV4-1 and TRBJ2-2; TRBD1 might be the D (5 bases). Sequencing used PBMCs from the stem cell graft donor, obtained from the stem cell graft. This receptor was obtained from a human donor who donated a stem cell graft to a child with acute myeloid leukemia. CDR3 in amino acids: CASSQQGQNTGELFF. The CDR3 DNA reads as TGCGCCAGCAGCCAACAAGGACAGAACACCGGGGAGCTGTTTTTT.